The 23 T cell receptor beta chains presented below share a single source sample, sequenced in a study of cytomegalovirus exposure and HLA in healthy donors. The PCR employed 60 Vbeta primers together with 13 Jbeta primers. TCRdb's copy holds only in-frame clones and misses some; the assay was immunoSEQ multiplex PCR. The sample lists approximately 280,000 clones; 80% to 90% were seen once. The sequencing sample was made of PBMCs. All receptors derive from a man in his forties or fifties in good health and CMV-seropositive.

The chain is built from TRBV5-1 and TRBJ1-5, with 10 nucleotides matching TRBD1. CDR3 length: 16 amino acids. After removal of 4 bases from V and 2 bases from J, the junction contained 6 bases not matched to a gene. CDR1 SGHRS and CDR2 YFSETQ come from the germline V gene. This CDR3 is CASSLTGTGGNQPQHF. CDR3 in DNA: TGCGCCAGCAGCCTAACCGGGACAGGGGGCAATCAGCCCCAGCATTTT.

The chain combines TRBV18 with TRBJ2-6; TRBD1 is a possible D gene (5 bases). CDR1 and CDR2 from the germline V gene are KGHSH and LQKENI. The CDR3 contains 17 residues. Trimming took off 4 bases at V and 0 bases at J, with 13 bases between the two ends. CDR3 sequence (DNA): TGTGCCAGCTCACGTTCTACAGGAAACTCTGGGGCCAACGTCCTGACTTTC. Translated: CASSRSTGNSGANVLTF.

The chain employs TRBV2 and TRBJ1-2, with TRBD1 as a possible D gene (6 bases). V was cut by 11 bases and J by 1 base, with 14 bases left in between. The germline CDR1 and CDR2 sequences are SNHLY and FYNNEI. This CDR3 is built from 13 residues. CDR3 sequence: CADRGDINYGYTF. In DNA form, the CDR3 reads TGTGCCGATCGGGGGGACATTAACTATGGCTACACCTTC.

The V gene is TRBV4-3, the J gene TRBJ2-7; 7 nucleotides agree with TRBD2. Germline-derived CDR1 and CDR2 are LGHNA and YSLEER. Losses at the gene ends were 0 bases for V and 5 bases for J; bases not matched to a gene: 4. CDR3 length equals 14 residues. The CDR3 sequence is CASSQDRGVNEQYF. DNA of the CDR3: TGCGCCAGCAGCCAAGATCGGGGGGTTAACGAGCAGTACTTC.

The chain couples TRBV11-2 to TRBJ1-3, with D possibly TRBD1 on 5 matching bases. V dropped 1 base and J dropped 0 bases, with 13 bases sitting between them. This CDR3 comprises 17 residues. Germline V lookup: CDR1 SGHAT, CDR2 FQNNGV. CDR3 loop: CASSLVAGSLSGNTIYF. CDR3 bases: TGTGCCAGCAGCTTAGTGGCAGGGTCCCTCTCTGGAAACACCATATATTTT.

The chain carries TRBV15 and TRBJ1-2; TRBD1 matches 7 bases. The length of the CDR3 is 17 residues. The V segment lost 0 bases and the J segment 4 bases; nucleotides outside the gene matches: 11. Per the germline V gene, CDR1 is LNHNV and CDR2 is YYDKDF (reference sequence). CDR3 protein: CATSRDEGYGTAYGYTF. The DNA for the CDR3 is TGTGCCACCAGCAGAGATGAGGGCTACGGGACAGCCTATGGCTACACCTTC. The variable domain in full, with the rest retrieved from reference TRBV15 and TRBJ1-2, is DAMVIQNPRYQVTQFGKPVTLSCSQTLNHNVMYWYQQKSSQAPKLLFHYYDKDFNNEADTPDNFQSRRPNTSFCFLDIRSPGLGDTAMYLCATSRDEGYGTAYGYTFGSGTRLTVV.

V is TRBV5-1 and J is TRBJ2-7; TRBD1 matches 7 bases. With 5 bases clipped from V and 2 bases from J, the junction kept 7 bases outside the gene matches. The length of the CDR3 is 14 residues. Germline V gene sequence: CDR1 SGHRS, CDR2 YFSETQ. In nucleotides, the CDR3 is TGCGCCAGCAGTGAGACAGGGAGTCCCTACGAGCAGTACTTC. Protein sequence: CASSETGSPYEQYF.

The rearrangement uses TRBV7-9 and TRBJ1-1; the D gene is possibly TRBD1 (6 bases). The CDR3 is 14 residues long. Between the trimmed V and J ends, which lost 5 bases and 1 base, there was a span of 11 bases. The V gene's germline CDR1 is SEHNR and CDR2 FQNEAQ (reference sequence). The DNA of the CDR3 is TGTGCCAGCAGCCCGGGACAAGCGAACACTGAAGCTTTCTTT. Translating it yields CASSPGQANTEAFF.

This clone has a handful of counts. This chain joins TRBV6-1 and TRBJ1-1; 9 positions match TRBD1. The CDR3 length is 13 residues. Germline V gives CDR1 MNHNS, CDR2 SASEGT. V lost 10 bases, J lost 1 base, and 4 bases stayed unmatched. The CDR3 sequence: CAIKGQGNTEAFF. As DNA, the CDR3 is TGTGCCATAAAGGGACAGGGGAACACTGAAGCTTTCTTT.

The chain employs TRBV10-3 and TRBJ1-5; D is ambiguous. This CDR3 comprises 15 residues. Germline CDR1 ENHRY, CDR2 SYGVKD. Trimming pared 0 bases from V and 0 bases from J, leaving 6 bases between. Written as DNA, the CDR3 is TGTGCCATCAGTGAGTCTAGACATAGCAATCAGCCCCAGCATTTT. It yields the protein CAISESRHSNQPQHF.

The gene calls are TRBV6-5 and TRBJ1-2; 9 bases are a match to TRBD1. CDR1 and CDR2 (germline): MNHEY, SVGAGI. The CDR3 totals 14 residues. The junction had 6 bases not matched to a gene; V was cut back by 2 bases and J by 8 bases. This CDR3 reads CASSYRDRVGGYTF. The DNA for the CDR3 is TGTGCCAGCAGTTACCGGGACAGGGTAGGGGGCTACACCTTC.

V is TRBV4-1 and J is TRBJ1-4; TRBD1 might be the D (5 bases). In germline, CDR1 is MGHRA, CDR2 YSYEKL. The CDR3 length is 15 residues. Trimming removed 4 bases at V and 0 bases at J, with 9 bases between. This chain's CDR3 is CASSPTGATNEKLFF. The CDR3 bases are TGCGCCAGCAGCCCTACAGGAGCAACTAATGAAAAACTGTTTTTT.

The J gene is TRBJ2-7, the V gene TRBV27; 7 bases agree with TRBD1. Unmatched junction bases numbered 6, after V lost 4 bases and J lost 3 bases. This CDR3 is 14 amino acids long. Germline loops: CDR1 MNHEY, CDR2 SMNVEV (reference sequence). CDR3 region: CASSWQGVSYEQYF. CDR3 nucleotide sequence: TGTGCCAGCAGTTGGCAGGGGGTTAGCTACGAGCAGTACTTC.

V usage is TRBV7-2 and J usage is TRBJ2-7, with 9 bases identical to TRBD2. The CDR3 sequence is 17 residues long. Unmatched junction bases numbered 10, after V lost 1 base and J lost 3 bases. Germline assignment: CDR1 SGHTA and CDR2 FQGNSA. In DNA, the CDR3 is TGTGCCAGCAGCTTAGACGGCGGGAGGGCCAAGTTCTACGAGCAGTACTTC. Translated: CASSLDGGRAKFYEQYF.

CDR3 sequence reads: CASSRQQGGQADTQYF. For the CDR3, the DNA is TGTGCCAGCTCGCGCCAACAGGGAGGGCAGGCAGATACGCAGTATTTT. This rearrangement joins TRBV18 to TRBJ2-3; possible D gene TRBD2, 7 bases. Trimming took 6 bases from V and 4 from J, leaving 20 bases between them. Germline V lookup: CDR1 KGHSH, CDR2 LQKENI. The CDR3 runs 16 residues.

In DNA form, the CDR3 reads TGTGCCAGCACCCCTTCCGTTGACAGCTATGGCTACACCTTC. This encodes CASTPSVDSYGYTF. The chain uses TRBV6-5 and TRBJ1-2; D might be TRBD1 (5 bases). The V end lost 7 bases, the J end lost 4 bases, and 16 bases lay between the germline ends. The CDR3 length is 14 residues. The germline V gene has CDR1 MNHEY and CDR2 SVGAGI.

This clone was observed once. V usage is TRBV9 and J usage is TRBJ2-3; 8 nucleotides agree with TRBD2. J gave up 4 bases and V 2 bases, and 3 bases lay outside the gene matches. CDR1 is SGDLS and CDR2 is YYNGEE in the germline V gene. CDR3 length: 14 residues. CDR3 loop: CASSVSGRADTQYF. The CDR3, as DNA: TGTGCCAGCAGCGTGTCCGGGAGGGCAGATACGCAGTATTTT.

V and J are TRBV5-1 and TRBJ2-5; 9 nucleotides agree with TRBD1. Trimming took 2 bases from V and 2 from J; bases not matched to a gene: 7. The germline V gene encodes CDR1 SGHRS and CDR2 YFSETQ. This CDR3 contains 16 residues. CDR3 amino acids: CASSFPPGTGQETQYF. The DNA of the CDR3 is TGCGCCAGCAGCTTTCCCCCCGGGACAGGGCAAGAGACCCAGTACTTC. The full variable domain, rest sourced from reference TRBV5-1 and TRBJ2-5, is KAGVTQTPRYLIKTRGQQVTLSCSPISGHRSVSWYQQTPGQGLQFLFEYFSETQRNKGNFPGRFSGRQFSNSRSEMNVSTLELGDSALYLCASSFPPGTGQETQYFGPGTRLLVL.

The chain joins TRBV10-3 to TRBJ1-1; possible D gene TRBD1, 5 bases. Per the germline V gene, CDR1 is ENHRY and CDR2 is SYGVKD. The CDR3 loop spans 14 amino acids. V lost 3 bases and J 5 bases, leaving 13 bases between the germline ends. CDR3 sequence: CAISDPGRGTEAFF. In DNA form, the CDR3 reads TGTGCCATCAGTGATCCTGGGCGGGGGACTGAAGCTTTCTTT.

V gene TRBV23-1 combines with J gene TRBJ1-2, with D perhaps matching TRBD1 (5 bases). TRBV23-1 is assigned to the ORF class and has an uncertain function. This CDR3 has 18 amino acids. Trimming shortened V by 0 bases and J by 3 bases, and 20 bases separated the two germline ends. CDR3 in DNA: TGCGCCAGCAGTCAATCTGTGGGGCCCGCCGCTTACCACTATGGCTACACCTTC. Translating it yields CASSQSVGPAAYHYGYTF.

This chain's CDR3 is CASSETTGRSGTEAFF. DNA for the CDR3: TGTGCCAGCAGCGAAACGACAGGGCGGTCTGGCACTGAAGCTTTCTTT. The gene calls are TRBV7-9 and TRBJ1-1; TRBD1 matches at 7 bases. The CDR3 is made up of 16 amino acids. Losses at the gene ends were 5 bases for V and 4 bases for J; bases not matched to a gene: 13. The V gene's germline CDR1 is SEHNR and CDR2 FQNEAQ (reference sequence).

In its sample, this clone was seen once. The chain is built from TRBV10-3 and TRBJ2-1; 8 positions agree with TRBD1. This CDR3 is 15 amino acids long. The germline CDR1 and CDR2 sequences are ENHRY and SYGVKD. The ends lost 6 bases at V and 4 bases at J; junction bases unmatched: 8. The CDR3 region is CAISKGQETYNEQFF. The CDR3 DNA sequence: TGTGCCATCAGCAAGGGACAGGAAACGTACAATGAGCAGTTCTTC.

The rearrangement joins TRBV29-1 to TRBJ2-3; 15 positions agree with TRBD2. The CDR3 loop spans 17 amino acids. The germline V gene has CDR1 SQVTM and CDR2 ANQGSEA. V gave up 7 bases and J gave up 0 bases; unmatched junction bases: 8. CDR3: CSAPGLAGGPSTDTQYF. CDR3 coding DNA: TGCAGCGCCCCCGGACTAGCGGGAGGGCCTAGCACAGATACGCAGTATTTT.